Below are 5 T cell receptor beta chains sequenced from a single sample in a study of blood T cell repertoires in COVID-19. Using immunoSEQ multiplex PCR, the repertoire was profiled, and TCRdb retains in-frame clones only, with some absent. The sample has 250,000 to 350,000 clones, about 81% seen once. Sequenced material: peripheral blood. Receptors were obtained from a human donor with COVID-19, enrolled during active disease. The donor label of this sample is uncertain.

The V and J genes are TRBV9 and TRBJ1-5; 7 bases align to TRBD1. Germline CDR1 and CDR2: SGDLS and YYNGEE. V lost 4 bases, J lost 6 bases, and 10 bases stayed unmatched. CDR3 size: 15 residues. The CDR3 loop reads CASSPTGDYGQPQHF. The CDR3 DNA reads as TGTGCCAGCAGCCCCACAGGGGATTATGGTCAGCCCCAGCATTTT.

The chain has TRBV3-1 (or the pseudogene TRBV3-2) and TRBJ2-3; TRBD2 agrees at 9 bases. V dropped 0 bases and J dropped 4; count of bases not matched to a gene: 8. Germline V gene lookup returns CDR1 LGHDT and CDR2 YNNKEL (reference sequence). CDR3 length equals 17 residues. CDR3 residues: CASSQDPSGIGSDTQYF. For the CDR3, the DNA is TGTGCCAGCAGCCAAGATCCTAGCGGGATAGGGTCAGATACGCAGTATTTT.

V gene TRBV28 combines with J gene TRBJ2-1; no reliable D call. The germline V gene has CDR1 MDHEN and CDR2 SYDVKM. The length of the CDR3 is 12 residues. The V gene lost 3 bases and the J gene lost 9 bases, with 9 bases spanning the gap. Here the CDR3 reads CASSFLRGEQFF. The CDR3 nucleotides read TGTGCCAGCAGTTTTCTTCGAGGTGAGCAGTTCTTC.

This chain joins TRBV23-1 and TRBJ2-1, with D tentatively TRBD1 (6 bases). TRBV23-1 carries the ORF label, with uncertain function. CDR3 length: 15 residues. V lost 0 bases, J lost 9 bases, and 15 bases lay in between. CDR3 amino acids: CASSQSGRGRGEQFF. CDR3 bases: TGCGCCAGCAGTCAATCGGGCAGGGGAAGGGGTGAGCAGTTCTTC.

This clone was observed once. The chain recombines TRBV14 with TRBJ1-2; 9 bases are shared with TRBD1. CDR3 length: 15 residues. Germline values: CDR1 SGHDN, CDR2 FVKESK. The trim removed 2 bases at V and 4 bases at J, leaving 5 bases unmatched. This chain's CDR3 is CASSQTGTGLYGYTF. Written as DNA, the CDR3 is TGTGCCAGCAGCCAAACAGGGACAGGGCTCTATGGCTACACCTTC.